These 24 T cell receptor beta chains were sequenced from one sample in a study of human T cells and chemical hapten exposure. TCRdb reanalysed the 5' RACE reads using MiXCR and keeps one entry per CDR3 protein. The table has about 80,000 distinct CDR3 sequences, 7.7% seen once. It was unfractionated whole blood from which total RNA was extracted. The receptors were gathered from a male donor in good health.

The sample holds a few counts of this clonotype. CDR3 amino acids: CASSYVDGPIAFF. The CDR3 nucleotides read TGTGCCAGCAGTTACGTGGACGGACCCATAGCTTTCTTT. The rearrangement joins TRBV6-5 to TRBJ1-1, with no clear D. This CDR3 is 13 amino acids long. The germline V and J ends were trimmed by 2 bases and 10 bases, with 14 bases remaining between them. Looked up from germline, CDR1 is MNHEY and CDR2 is SVGAGI.

This clonotype was seen ten or more times. The CDR3 loop reads CASSYSRDRVRQPQHF. As DNA, the CDR3 is TGTGCCAGCAGTTACAGTCGAGACAGGGTTCGTCAGCCCCAGCATTTT. The genes are TRBV6-6 and TRBJ1-5; 7 bases map to TRBD1. V was clipped by 2 bases and J by 6 bases; unmatched bases: 10. The CDR3 runs 16 residues. CDR1 and CDR2 (germline): MNHNY, SVGAGI (reference sequence).

The chain carries TRBV7-9 and TRBJ1-1; possible D gene TRBD1, 5 bases. The CDR3 sequence is 14 residues long. V lost 2 bases to trimming and J lost 7 bases, with 14 bases between them. Germline CDR1 SEHNR, CDR2 FQNEAQ (reference sequence). The CDR3 region has the DNA TGTGCCAGCAGCTTAACACGCAGGGAGGATGAAGCTTTCTTT. It encodes CASSLTRREDEAFF. The variable domain in full, completed from reference TRBV7-9 and TRBJ1-1, reads DTGVSQNPRHKITKRGQNVTFRCDPISEHNRLYWYRQTLGQGPEFLTYFQNEAQLEKSRLLSDRFSAERPKGSFSTLEIQRTEQGDSAMYLCASSLTRREDEAFFGQGTRLTVV.

The chain carries TRBV7-9 and TRBJ2-5; 9 positions match TRBD2. After removal of 2 bases from V and 1 base from J, the junction contained 5 bases not matched to a gene. The CDR3 consists of 16 residues. Germline-derived CDR1 and CDR2 are SEHNR and FQNEAQ (reference sequence). The CDR3 loop is CASSLHPGLAQETQYF. The CDR3 region has the DNA TGTGCCAGCAGCTTACACCCGGGACTAGCCCAAGAGACCCAGTACTTC.

This clonotype was seen repeatedly, ten times or more. The V gene is TRBV5-1, the J gene TRBJ2-5, with 8 bases identical to TRBD2. Germline loops: CDR1 SGHRS, CDR2 YFSETQ. Trimming took 2 bases from V and 4 from J; bases not matched to a gene: 4. The CDR3 contains 14 residues. The CDR3 sequence is CASSLRAGGETQYF. In DNA form, the CDR3 reads TGCGCCAGCAGCTTACGCGCGGGAGGAGAGACCCAGTACTTC.

The chain couples TRBV6-5 to TRBJ1-5, with 12 bases matching TRBD1. From germline, CDR1 is MNHEY and CDR2 SVGAGI. This CDR3 contains 15 residues. V shed 6 bases, J shed 6 bases, and the junction held 6 bases outside the gene matches. The chain's CDR3 is CASRGTGGASQPQHF. In DNA form, the CDR3 reads TGTGCCAGCAGAGGGACAGGGGGCGCGTCTCAGCCCCAGCATTTT.

This clonotype has a handful of counts. The V and J genes are TRBV20-1 and TRBJ1-4; D gene ambiguous. Germline V lookup: CDR1 DFQATT, CDR2 SNEGSKA (reference sequence). The CDR3 is made up of 14 amino acids. CDR3 region: CGVGPVETNEKLFF. Here the CDR3 DNA reads TGCGGGGTCGGCCCCGTGGAAACTAATGAAAAACTGTTTTTT.

This clonotype was counted between two and nine times. The chain couples TRBV10-3 to TRBJ1-2; TRBD1 matches 8 bases. Per the germline V gene, CDR1 is ENHRY and CDR2 is SYGVKD. With 6 bases clipped from V and 5 bases from J, the junction kept 5 bases outside the gene matches. The CDR3 runs 13 residues. For the CDR3, the DNA is TGTGCCATCAGCGGACAGGGCCCTTATGGCTACACCTTC. Protein sequence: CAISGQGPYGYTF.

This clonotype was observed a few times. V is TRBV5-6 and J is TRBJ1-5; unclear D gene. The length of the CDR3 is 13 residues. Germline assignment: CDR1 SGHDT and CDR2 YYEEEE. V was cut by 4 bases and J by 9 bases, with 14 bases left in between. Here the CDR3 reads CASSQDGLRPQHF. CDR3 nucleotides: TGTGCCAGCAGCCAGGACGGTCTCCGGCCCCAGCATTTT. The variable domain in full, completed from reference TRBV5-6 and TRBJ1-5, reads DAGVTQSPTHLIKTRGQQVTLRCSPKSGHDTVSWYQQALGQGPQFIFQYYEEEERQRGNFPDRFSGHQFPNYSSELNVNALLLGDSALYLCASSQDGLRPQHFGDGTRLSIL.

The chain employs TRBV12-3 or TRBV12-4 and TRBJ1-1, with unresolved D. Trimming shortened V by 4 bases and J by 5 bases, and 8 bases separated the two germline ends. The CDR3 extends over 12 amino acids. The CDR3: CASSSLVTEAFF. The CDR3 bases are TGTGCCAGCAGTTCCTTGGTGACTGAAGCTTTCTTT.

This clonotype has a handful of counts. The V call is TRBV3-1, the J call TRBJ2-3, with TRBD2 identical over 12 bases. The ends lost 4 bases at V and 2 bases at J; junction bases unmatched: 4. The CDR3 is 16 residues long. CDR1 is LGHDT and CDR2 is YNNKEL in the germline V gene (reference sequence). The CDR3: CASSPRTSGTTDTQYF. In DNA, the CDR3 is TGTGCCAGCAGCCCCCGGACTAGCGGGACCACAGATACGCAGTATTTT.

This clonotype was seen repeatedly, ten times or more. J is TRBJ2-3 and V is TRBV7-2, with 8 bases identical to TRBD1. Germline values: CDR1 SGHTA, CDR2 FQGNSA. J lost 4 bases, V lost 5 bases, and 5 bases had no gene match. This CDR3 comprises 14 residues. The CDR3, as DNA: TGTGCCAGCAGCCGGGACAGGTTAGCAGATACGCAGTATTTT. The encoded protein is CASSRDRLADTQYF.

This clonotype appeared many times. The rearrangement links TRBV5-1 to TRBJ2-5; D is unresolved. The CDR3 sequence is 11 residues long. The germline gives CDR1 SGHRS, CDR2 YFSETQ. V dropped 6 bases and J dropped 0 bases, with 3 bases sitting between them. The CDR3 spells CASNYQETQYF. DNA for the CDR3: TGCGCCAGCAATTACCAAGAGACCCAGTACTTC.

Of note for this clonotype: Given a much more abundant clone one base away, this may be a read error. The rearrangement joins TRBV20-1 to TRBJ1-1; D is possibly TRBD1 (5 bases). The germline gives CDR1 DFQATT, CDR2 SNEGSKA (reference sequence). The CDR3 is 15 residues long. The CDR3 DNA reads TGCAGTGCCTCAGAGAGGGGAATCATGAAAACTGAAGCTTTCTTT. It translates to CSASERGIMKTEAFF.

This clonotype was picked up many times. This chain joins TRBV9 and TRBJ2-7; 7 nucleotides agree with TRBD1. Per the germline V gene, CDR1 is SGDLS and CDR2 is YYNGEE. The CDR3 has 17 amino acids. J gave up 2 bases and V 4 bases, and 15 bases lay outside the gene matches. DNA for the CDR3: TGTGCCAGCAGCCACCCAGATTCCGGGACAGCCACCTACGAGCAGTACTTC. It is translated as CASSHPDSGTATYEQYF.

The chain uses TRBV7-6 and TRBJ1-2, with 9 bases matching TRBD1. V lost 0 bases to trimming and J lost 1 base; unmatched junction nucleotides: 3. There are 16 residues in the CDR3. Germline loops: CDR1 SGHVS, CDR2 FNYEAQ. The CDR3 reads CASSLARDRDNYGYTF. The CDR3 nucleotides are TGTGCCAGCAGCTTAGCCCGGGACAGGGATAACTATGGCTACACCTTC. Together with reference TRBV7-6 and TRBJ1-2, the CDR3 gives the full variable domain: GAGVSQSPRYKVTKRGQDVALRCDPISGHVSLYWYRQALGQGPEFLTYFNYEAQQDKSGLPNDRFSAERPEGSISTLTIQRTEQRDSAMYRCASSLARDRDNYGYTFGSGTRLTVV.

This chain joins TRBV4-1 and TRBJ1-2; maybe TRBD1 (5 bases). Germline CDR1 is MGHRA and CDR2 is YSYEKL. V lost 4 bases, J lost 4 bases, and 16 bases lay in between. The CDR3 is made up of 15 amino acids. Here the CDR3 reads CASSPLTGGIYGYTF. CDR3 sequence (DNA): TGCGCCAGCAGCCCCCTCACGGGGGGGATCTATGGCTACACCTTC.

There are many counts of this clonotype. V gene TRBV6-2 or TRBV6-3 combines with J gene TRBJ2-2, with 12 bases identical to TRBD2. The germline V gene encodes CDR1 MNHEY and CDR2 SVGEGT. V was pared by 7 bases and J by 6 bases, with 9 bases of the junction left unmatched. This CDR3 contains 16 residues. The CDR3 loop reads CASTPLAGGQSGELFF. CDR3 sequence (DNA): TGTGCCAGCACCCCTCTAGCGGGAGGGCAGTCCGGGGAGCTGTTTTTT.

CDR3 nucleotides: TGTGCCACCAGCGCCGGGCTCGGGGCCAACGTCCTGACTTTC. It is translated as CATSAGLGANVLTF. The chain recombines TRBV15 with TRBJ2-6; D is uncertain. CDR3 length: 14 residues. V was clipped by 5 bases and J by 4 bases, with 9 bases between them. Germline loops: CDR1 LNHNV, CDR2 YYDKDF (reference sequence).

The rearrangement uses TRBV5-6 and TRBJ2-7; possible D gene TRBD2, 6 bases. CDR1 and CDR2 from the germline V gene are SGHDT and YYEEEE. Deletions cut 3 bases from V and 2 bases from J, with 12 bases between. The CDR3 sequence is 14 residues long. CDR3 residues: CASSSGVRAYEQYF. The CDR3 region has the DNA TGTGCCAGCAGCTCGGGGGTGAGGGCCTACGAGCAGTACTTC.

The chain links TRBV6-5 to TRBJ2-7, with 11 bases aligning to TRBD2. The CDR3 runs 16 residues. The germline V gene has CDR1 MNHEY and CDR2 SVGAGI. J was trimmed by 4 bases and V by 4 bases; bases with no gene match: 9. CDR3 DNA: TGTGCCAGCAGTTCCCCCGGACTAGCGGGTTCGTACGAGCAGTACTTC. Translating gives CASSSPGLAGSYEQYF.

This clonotype was observed many times. J is TRBJ2-4 and V is TRBV7-8; D is ambiguous. Germline V gene lookup returns CDR1 SGHVS and CDR2 FQNEAQ. The CDR3 is 20 amino acids. Trimming cost V 2 bases and J 1 base, with 24 bases left between them. CDR3 coding DNA: TGTGCCAGCAGCTTATATCAGCCGCGGTGGGCCTTGGTGGCCAAAAACATTCAGTACTTC. Translation gives CASSLYQPRWALVAKNIQYF.

This clonotype was seen a few times. The chain uses TRBV7-9 and TRBJ2-1, with a weak D call TRBD2 (5 bases). The CDR3 is 14 amino acids. The germline CDR1 and CDR2 sequences are SEHNR and FQNEAQ (reference sequence). Trimming left V 1 base short and J 7 bases short, with 11 bases between. The CDR3 here is CASSLGVGNNEQFF. Written as DNA, the CDR3 is TGTGCCAGCAGCTTAGGGGTCGGGAATAATGAGCAGTTCTTC.

This clonotype was seen at least ten times. The rearrangement uses TRBV12-3 or TRBV12-4 and TRBJ2-7; D possibly matches TRBD1 or TRBD2 (6 bases each). Trimming cost V 5 bases and J 3 bases, with 14 bases left between them. The CDR3 is 14 amino acids. In DNA form, the CDR3 reads TGTGCCAGCAGTCTCCGGGGGCTCTACTACGAGCAGTACTTC. Its protein product is CASSLRGLYYEQYF.